This TCR beta chain derives from a study of blood T cells in healthy people across ages. In regard to this clonotype: Its antigen is as yet unknown. The conserved phenylalanine or tryptophan normally closing the CDR3 is absent here, so this likely arose from a read error.

Overall study results and limits: Total diversity from one million sequenced T cells was likely underestimated. A roughly linear fall in TCR beta diversity per million T cells was seen with increasing age. Nothing was known about donor CMV status, and this possibly confounded expanded clonotype changes.

The second PCR ran 7 to 11 cycles with a sample-barcoded 5' primer and J-beta primers. With 12 random nucleotides, a template-switch adaptor tagged each individual cDNA molecule. TCRdb reprocessed the 5' RACE reads via MiXCR and lists one record per CDR3 protein. The table has almost 800,000 distinct CDR3 sequences, 58% seen once; the top ten hold over 20%. This CDR3 has 14 residues. V shed 6 bases, J shed 3 bases, and the junction held 7 bases outside the gene matches. Germline V CDR1 and CDR2: MNHEY, SMNVEV (reference sequence). Sequenced: blood. This clonotype was sampled from a man aged 25-45 years in good health. The rearrangement joins TRBV27 to TRBJ1-2; 7 nucleotides match TRBD1. As DNA, the CDR3 is TGTGCCAGCAGCCGACAGGGTTCGTACTATGGCTACACCATC. It is translated as CASSRQGSYYGYTI.